Shown below are 5 T cell receptor beta chains from a single sample sequenced in a study of naive and memory T cell subsets (dated by TCRdb to 2016 to 2017). The method was UMI-ligation and nested PCR. Sequencing instrument: Illumina MiSeq. The beta constant-region primer was an equimolar mix of two oligonucleotides covering both TRBC1 and TRBC2. Using fastp trimming at Q25 and MiXCR clonotype assembly, TCRdb reanalyzed the public sequencing data and kept in-frame beta chains. Each entry is one CDR3 protein sequence, shown with its most common DNA and genes. This sample is represented by 89,000 or so distinct CDR3 sequences; roughly 13% of them were singletons. The ten largest account for over 0.75% of the sample. The sample comprised central memory CD4+ T cells from blood. Read against the paper, the sample's cell subset or site label means: central memory, CD45RA- CD27+. The receptor source for this set is a human donor in good health.

This clonotype was recorded once. The rearrangement links TRBV5-2 to TRBJ2-3; TRBD2 is the table's D call and was not checked against the DNA. TRBV5-2 is listed as a pseudogene. The CDR3 is 15 residues long. The CDR3 spells CASKGSPVRLDTQYF. The CDR3 DNA sequence: TGTGCCAGCAAGGGCTCTCCAGTCCGGTTGGATACGCAGTATTTT.

This clonotype was seen ten or more times. The rearrangement links TRBV7-2 to TRBJ2-1; 9 bases fit TRBD2. The CDR3 is 17 residues long. Germline CDR1 reads SGHTA; CDR2 reads FQGNSA. V gave up 4 bases and J gave up 6 bases; unmatched junction bases: 13. The CDR3 nucleotides are TGTGCCAGCAGCTCATTAGCGGGAGCGGTATCTAGCAATGAGCAGTTCTTC. Its translation: CASSSLAGAVSSNEQFF.

This clonotype was counted between two and nine times. The chain is built from TRBV10-3 and TRBJ2-1; D is ambiguous. Germline CDR1 and CDR2: ENHRY and SYGVKD. The V and J ends lost 3 bases and 13 bases respectively, with 16 bases between them. The CDR3 sequence is 13 residues long. The chain's CDR3 is CAISDSSRGGQFF. The CDR3 DNA reads TGTGCCATCAGTGACTCGAGTCGCGGCGGCCAGTTCTTC.

This clonotype was detected a few times. V usage is TRBV3-1 and J usage is TRBJ2-5; D is uncertain. Looked up from germline, CDR1 is LGHDT and CDR2 is YNNKEL (reference sequence). The ends were cut back, 4 bases at V and 3 bases at J, with 12 bases in the middle. This CDR3 has 14 amino acids. CDR3 residues: CASSRGRLKETQYF. CDR3 nucleotide sequence: TGTGCCAGCAGCCGTGGACGGTTAAAAGAGACCCAGTACTTC.

The rearrangement links TRBV6-5 to TRBJ2-7; 8 nucleotides agree with TRBD2. V was clipped by 5 bases and J by 2 bases; unmatched bases: 8. Germline CDR1 reads MNHEY; CDR2 reads SVGAGI. The length of the CDR3 is 15 residues. CDR3 in amino acids: CASSPISGGAYEQYF. In nucleotides, the CDR3 is TGTGCCAGCAGTCCCATCTCGGGGGGGGCCTACGAGCAGTACTTC.